The 9 T cell receptor beta chains reported below all come from one sample, sequenced in a study of metastatic and nonmetastatic thyroid tumors. Every patient was untreated before thyroid surgery. TCRdb ran MiXCR on the PCR reads. This table holds about 69,000 clones, 13% to 15% found once. Material: blood. The receptor source for this set is a male donor with papillary thyroid cancer or a benign thyroid nodule (not recorded which). Some clones in this sample may be carry-over from other donors' samples.

The V gene is TRBV15, the J gene TRBJ2-2; maybe TRBD1 (6 bases). The CDR3 runs to 17 residues. Looked up from germline, CDR1 is LNHNV and CDR2 is YYDKDF (reference sequence). V lost 0 bases, J lost 0 bases, and 11 bases lay in between. The DNA of the CDR3 is TGTGCCACCAGCAGAGATTTCAGGGGCGCGAACACCGGGGAGCTGTTTTTT. Protein: CATSRDFRGANTGELFF.

Only a few counts were recorded for this clone. The chain recombines TRBV20-1 with TRBJ2-7; weak D call: TRBD2 (6 bases). In germline, CDR1 is DFQATT, CDR2 SNEGSKA (reference sequence). Trimming removed 5 bases at V and 3 bases at J, with 17 bases between. The CDR3 length is 14 residues. The CDR3 is CSAGGREPLYEQYF. CDR3 coding DNA: TGCAGTGCTGGCGGCCGGGAGCCTCTCTACGAGCAGTACTTC.

In its sample, this clone was seen many times. This chain links TRBV28 with TRBJ1-2, with 8 bases matching TRBD1. The CDR3 loop spans 14 amino acids. Unmatched junction bases numbered 4, after V lost 6 bases and J lost 1 base. Germline V CDR1 and CDR2: MDHEN, SYDVKM. The CDR3 sequence is CASSLDRGNYGYTF. The CDR3 DNA is TGTGCCAGCAGCCTAGACAGGGGTAACTATGGCTACACCTTC.

On this clone: Possible read error: a much larger clone is one base away. This chain uses TRBV3-1 with TRBJ1-1, with a tentative D call TRBD1 (5 bases). CDR3 size: 13 residues. Germline V CDR1 and CDR2: LGHDT, YNNKEL (reference sequence). The DNA of the CDR3 is TGTGCCAGCAACCAAGTCAGGGAAACTGAAGCTTTCTTT. Its protein product is CASNQVRETEAFF.

This clone was recorded many times. The gene calls are TRBV29-1 and TRBJ1-2, with TRBD1 matching over 9 bases. J lost 7 bases, V lost 5 bases, and 8 bases had no gene match. Germline lookup yields CDR1 SQVTM and CDR2 ANQGSEA. CDR3 length equals 13 residues. The CDR3 nucleotides are TGCAGCGTTATACAGGGGGCGTCAGTTGGCTACACCTTC. It yields the protein CSVIQGASVGYTF.

This clone has at least ten counts. V gene TRBV30 combines with J gene TRBJ1-5; TRBD1 might be the D (5 bases). Germline loops: CDR1 GTSNPN, CDR2 SVGIG (reference sequence). The CDR3 has 13 amino acids. V was cut by 0 bases and J by 7 bases, with 10 bases left in between. CDR3 region: CAWSVQGFQPQHF. The CDR3 region has the DNA TGTGCCTGGAGTGTCCAGGGATTCCAGCCCCAGCATTTT.

CDR3: CSARGAGLAGGSETYEQYV. CDR3 nucleotides: TGCAGTGCTAGAGGGGCGGGACTAGCGGGAGGTTCGGAAACCTACGAGCAGTACGTC. The genes are TRBV20-1 and TRBJ2-7; 15 bases are a match to TRBD2. The length of the CDR3 is 19 residues. CDR1 is DFQATT and CDR2 is SNEGSKA in the germline V gene (reference sequence). Unmatched junction bases numbered 12, after V lost 1 base and J lost 2 bases.

V is TRBV6-2 or TRBV6-3 and J is TRBJ1-2; no clear D gene. The CDR3 runs 20 residues. Trimming removed 2 bases at V and 4 bases at J, with 29 bases between. Germline assignment: CDR1 MNHEY and CDR2 SVGEGT. CDR3 nucleotide sequence: TGTGCCAGCAGTTACAATGGAACCGTCTCTTCACCGTCATACGGCTATGGCTACACCTTC. Translation: CASSYNGTVSSPSYGYGYTF.

The gene calls are TRBV11-2 and TRBJ2-7, with no clear D. Germline V gives CDR1 SGHAT, CDR2 FQNNGV. The V and J ends lost 1 base and 6 bases respectively, with 13 bases between them. The CDR3 extends over 14 amino acids. The CDR3 loop is CASSLVEDIREQYF. The CDR3 region has the DNA TGTGCCAGCAGCTTAGTAGAGGATATCCGCGAGCAGTACTTC.